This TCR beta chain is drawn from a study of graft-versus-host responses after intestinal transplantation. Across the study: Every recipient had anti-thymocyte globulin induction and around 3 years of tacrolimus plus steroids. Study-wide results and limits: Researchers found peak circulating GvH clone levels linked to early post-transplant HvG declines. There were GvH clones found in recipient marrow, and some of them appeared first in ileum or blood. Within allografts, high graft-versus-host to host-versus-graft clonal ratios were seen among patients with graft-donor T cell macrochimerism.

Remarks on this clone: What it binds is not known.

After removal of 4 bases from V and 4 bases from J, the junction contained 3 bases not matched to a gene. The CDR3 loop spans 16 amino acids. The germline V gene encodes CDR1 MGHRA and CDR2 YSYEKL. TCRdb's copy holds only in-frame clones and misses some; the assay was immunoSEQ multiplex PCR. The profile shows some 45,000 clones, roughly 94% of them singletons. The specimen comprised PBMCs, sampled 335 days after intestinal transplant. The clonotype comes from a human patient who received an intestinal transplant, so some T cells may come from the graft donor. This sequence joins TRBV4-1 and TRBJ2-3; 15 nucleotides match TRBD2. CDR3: CASSPGLAGGPDTQYF. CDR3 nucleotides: TGCGCCAGCAGCCCCGGACTAGCGGGGGGGCCAGATACGCAGTATTTT.